The rows below give T cell receptor beta chains drawn from one sample of a study of blood T cell repertoires in COVID-19. Generated by immunoSEQ multiplex PCR, the TCRdb table keeps only in-frame clones and is missing some. The table includes tens of thousands of clones, around 94% detected once. Sequencing was done on a sample of peripheral blood. These receptors were taken from a woman aged 60-70 years with active COVID-19. CDR3s include the opening cysteine and the closing phenylalanine or tryptophan. A D gene is named only where the DNA matches it firmly. Expanded clones get a size class; other rows say once, few or many, or leave the size out.

CASSLVQFNEKLFF TGTGCCAGCAGTTTGGTACAGTTTAATGAAAAACTGTTTTTT TRBV28 . TRBJ1-4 .
CASRPGTSGYEQYF TGTGCCAGCAGACCCGGGACTAGCGGGTACGAGCAGTACTTC TRBV11-2 . TRBJ2-7 TRBD2
CSVDRENEQYF TGCAGCGTCGACAGGGAGAACGAGCAGTACTTC TRBV20-1 few TRBJ2-7 TRBD1
CASSFAGLAGAGQETQYF TGTGCCAGCAGTTTTGCGGGACTAGCGGGGGCCGGACAAGAGACCCAGTACTTC TRBV27 . TRBJ2-5 TRBD2
CSASRPSGRGNEQFF TGCAGTGCTAGTCGTCCTAGCGGGAGGGGCAATGAGCAGTTCTTC TRBV20-1 . TRBJ2-1 TRBD2
CASSFDMNTEAFF TGTGCCAGCAGTTTCGACATGAACACTGAAGCTTTCTTT TRBV12-3/TRBV12-4 . TRBJ1-1 .
CASSPDRGYGYTF TGTGCCAGCAGCCCTGACCGAGGATATGGCTACACCTTC TRBV5-4 . TRBJ1-2 .
CASSKDRGWRQFF TGTGCCAGCAGTAAGGACAGGGGTTGGCGGCAGTTCTTC TRBV28 . TRBJ2-1 TRBD1
CAWSTYLEGTNEKLFF TGTGCCTGGAGTACCTACCTGGAGGGGACTAATGAAAAACTGTTTTTT TRBV30 . TRBJ1-4 .
CASSGRWGDPYNEQFF TGTGCCAGCAGTGGTCGATGGGGGGACCCCTACAATGAGCAGTTCTTC TRBV27 . TRBJ2-1 .
CSASKALRGDSVF TGCAGTGCTAGTAAGGCCTTGCGGGGAGACAGTGTCTTC TRBV20-1 . TRBJ2-1 .
CASSSLLTQETQYF TGTGCCAGCAGTTCATTACTAACACAAGAGACCCAGTACTTC TRBV27 . TRBJ2-5 .
CASRQHPDRAGETQYF TGTGCCAGCAGACAACACCCGGACAGGGCGGGTGAGACCCAGTACTTC TRBV6-6 . TRBJ2-5 TRBD1
CASSLEGGAANYGYTF TGTGCCAGCAGCTTAGAAGGGGGCGCAGCTAACTATGGCTACACCTTC TRBV7-2 . TRBJ1-2 TRBD1
CASRLGTAETEAFF TGTGCCAGCAGACTAGGGACAGCCGAGACTGAAGCTTTCTTT TRBV3-1/TRBV3-2 . TRBJ1-1 TRBD1
CASSPGTSGAPGLYNEQFF TGTGCCAGCAGCCCCGGGACTAGCGGTGCCCCTGGGCTCTACAATGAGCAGTTCTTC TRBV7-2 . TRBJ2-1 TRBD2
CASSLEGQGGDEQFF TGCGCCAGCAGCTTGGAGGGCCAGGGTGGCGATGAGCAGTTCTTC TRBV5-1 . TRBJ2-1 .
CASSVLAYEQYF TGCGCCAGCAGTGTTCTTGCCTACGAGCAGTACTTC TRBV10-2 . TRBJ2-7 .
CATSKQGTGETQYF TGCGCCACATCCAAACAGGGGACGGGGGAGACCCAGTACTTC TRBV10-2 . TRBJ2-5 TRBD1
CASSLDDRGPSNTHEQYF TGCGCCAGCAGCTTGGATGACAGGGGCCCCTCAAATACCCACGAGCAGTACTTC TRBV5-1 . TRBJ2-7 TRBD1
CASSGSVYGYTF TGTGCCAGCAGTGGGTCGGTCTATGGCTACACCTTC TRBV2 . TRBJ1-2 .
CASSLDGTAGYTF TGTGCCAGCAGCTTAGACGGGACAGCAGGCTACACCTTC TRBV7-9 . TRBJ1-2 TRBD1
CASTLPLVNEQFF TGTGCCAGCACCCTACCCCTGGTCAATGAGCAGTTCTTC TRBV6-6 few TRBJ2-1 .
CASSQSYSNEKLFF TGTGCCAGCAGCCAATCATACTCTAATGAAAAACTGTTTTTT TRBV3-1/TRBV3-2 once TRBJ1-4 .
CSASPPGTGGEKLFF TGCAGTGCTAGTCCTCCTGGGACAGGAGGTGAAAAACTGTTTTTT TRBV20-1 . TRBJ1-4 TRBD1
CASSILGQGNQPQHF TGTGCCAGTAGTATCTTGGGACAGGGGAATCAGCCCCAGCATTTT TRBV19 . TRBJ1-5 TRBD1